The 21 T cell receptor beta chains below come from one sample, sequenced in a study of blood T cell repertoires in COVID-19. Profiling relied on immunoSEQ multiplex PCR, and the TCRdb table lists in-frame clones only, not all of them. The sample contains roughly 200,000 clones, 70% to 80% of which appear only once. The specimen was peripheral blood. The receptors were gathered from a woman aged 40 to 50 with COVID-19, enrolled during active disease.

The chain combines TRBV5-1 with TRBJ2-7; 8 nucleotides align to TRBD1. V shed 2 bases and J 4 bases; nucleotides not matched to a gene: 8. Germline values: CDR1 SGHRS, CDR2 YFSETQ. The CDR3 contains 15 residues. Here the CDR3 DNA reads TGCGCCAGCAGCTTCGGCACAGGGGGGCTATACGAGCAGTACTTC. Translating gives CASSFGTGGLYEQYF. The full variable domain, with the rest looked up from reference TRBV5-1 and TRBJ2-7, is KAGVTQTPRYLIKTRGQQVTLSCSPISGHRSVSWYQQTPGQGLQFLFEYFSETQRNKGNFPGRFSGRQFSNSRSEMNVSTLELGDSALYLCASSFGTGGLYEQYFGPGTRLTVT.

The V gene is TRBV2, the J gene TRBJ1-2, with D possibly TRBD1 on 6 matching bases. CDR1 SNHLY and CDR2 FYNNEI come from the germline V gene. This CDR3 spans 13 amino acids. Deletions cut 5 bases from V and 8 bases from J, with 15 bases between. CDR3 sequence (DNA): TGTGCCAGCAGTTTAATTACAGGGATCGGCTACACCTTC. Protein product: CASSLITGIGYTF.

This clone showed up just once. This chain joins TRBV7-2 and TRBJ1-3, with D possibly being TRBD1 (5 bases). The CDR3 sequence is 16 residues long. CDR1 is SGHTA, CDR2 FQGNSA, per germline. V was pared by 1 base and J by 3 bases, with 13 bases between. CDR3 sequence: CASSLGSGKYGNTIYF. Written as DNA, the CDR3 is TGTGCCAGCAGCTTAGGGTCAGGGAAATATGGAAACACCATATATTTT.

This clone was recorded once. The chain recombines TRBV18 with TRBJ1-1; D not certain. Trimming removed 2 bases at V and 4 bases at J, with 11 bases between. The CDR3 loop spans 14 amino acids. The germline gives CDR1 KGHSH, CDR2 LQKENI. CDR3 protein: CASSPKQSGTEAFF. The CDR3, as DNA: TGTGCCAGCTCACCAAAACAGAGTGGCACTGAAGCTTTCTTT.

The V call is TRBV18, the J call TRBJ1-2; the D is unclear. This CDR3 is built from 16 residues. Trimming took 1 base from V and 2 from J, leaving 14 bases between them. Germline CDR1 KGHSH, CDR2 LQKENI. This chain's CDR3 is CASSPQGSPYNYGYTF. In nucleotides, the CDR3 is TGTGCCAGCTCACCACAAGGTAGCCCCTACAACTATGGCTACACCTTC.

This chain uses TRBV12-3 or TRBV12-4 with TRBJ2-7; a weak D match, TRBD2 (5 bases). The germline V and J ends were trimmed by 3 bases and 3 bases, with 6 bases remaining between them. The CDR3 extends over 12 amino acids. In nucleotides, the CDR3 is TGTGCCAGCAGTTTTAGCGTCTACGAGCAGTACTTC. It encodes CASSFSVYEQYF.

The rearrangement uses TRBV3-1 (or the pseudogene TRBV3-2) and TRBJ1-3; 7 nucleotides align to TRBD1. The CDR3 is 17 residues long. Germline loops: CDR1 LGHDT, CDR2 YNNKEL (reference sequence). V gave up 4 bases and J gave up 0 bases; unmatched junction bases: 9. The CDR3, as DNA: TGTGCCAGCAGCCCAGCCCACAGGGGCGGCTCTGGAAACACCATATATTTT. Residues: CASSPAHRGGSGNTIYF.

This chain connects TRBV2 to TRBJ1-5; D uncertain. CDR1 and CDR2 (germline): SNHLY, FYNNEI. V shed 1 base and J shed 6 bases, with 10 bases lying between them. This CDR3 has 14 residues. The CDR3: CASSEGALGQPQHF. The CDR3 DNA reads TGTGCCAGCAGTGAAGGGGCGTTAGGTCAGCCCCAGCATTTT. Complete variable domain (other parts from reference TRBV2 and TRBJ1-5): EPEVTQTPSHQVTQMGQEVILRCVPISNHLYFYWYRQILGQKVEFLVSFYNNEISEKSEIFDDQFSVERPDGSNFTLKIRSTKLEDSAMYFCASSEGALGQPQHFGDGTRLSIL.

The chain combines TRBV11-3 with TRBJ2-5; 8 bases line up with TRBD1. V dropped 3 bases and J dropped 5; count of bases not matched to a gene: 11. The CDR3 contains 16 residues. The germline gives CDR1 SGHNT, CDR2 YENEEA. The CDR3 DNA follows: TGTGCCAGCAGCTTCCCCCGGACAGGGTTTATGGAGACCCAGTACTTC. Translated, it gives CASSFPRTGFMETQYF.

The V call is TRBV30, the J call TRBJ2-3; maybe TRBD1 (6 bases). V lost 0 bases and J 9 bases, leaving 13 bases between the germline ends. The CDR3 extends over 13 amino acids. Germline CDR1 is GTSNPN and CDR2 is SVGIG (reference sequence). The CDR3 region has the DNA TGTGCCTGGAGTGTACCAGGGGCCAAAACGCAGTATTTT. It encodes CAWSVPGAKTQYF.

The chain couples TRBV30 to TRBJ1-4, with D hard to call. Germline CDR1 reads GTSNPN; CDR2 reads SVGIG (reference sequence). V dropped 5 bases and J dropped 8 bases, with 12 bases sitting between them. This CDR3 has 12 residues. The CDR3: CAWGRGVEKLFF. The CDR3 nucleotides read TGTGCCTGGGGCCGCGGAGTAGAAAAACTGTTTTTT.

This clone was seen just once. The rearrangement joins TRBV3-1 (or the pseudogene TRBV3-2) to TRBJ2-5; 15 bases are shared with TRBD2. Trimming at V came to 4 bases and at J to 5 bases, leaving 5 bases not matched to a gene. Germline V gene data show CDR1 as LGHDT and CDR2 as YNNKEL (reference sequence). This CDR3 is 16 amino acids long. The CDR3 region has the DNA TGTGCCAGCAGCCCCGGGACTAGCGGGAGGACTGAGACCCAGTACTTC. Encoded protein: CASSPGTSGRTETQYF.

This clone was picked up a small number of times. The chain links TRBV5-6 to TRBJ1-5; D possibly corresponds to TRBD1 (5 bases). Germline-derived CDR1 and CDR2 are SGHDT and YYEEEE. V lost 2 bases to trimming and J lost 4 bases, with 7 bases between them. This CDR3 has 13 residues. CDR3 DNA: TGTGCCAGCAGCTTCGACAGAAATCAGCCCCAGCATTTT. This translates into CASSFDRNQPQHF.

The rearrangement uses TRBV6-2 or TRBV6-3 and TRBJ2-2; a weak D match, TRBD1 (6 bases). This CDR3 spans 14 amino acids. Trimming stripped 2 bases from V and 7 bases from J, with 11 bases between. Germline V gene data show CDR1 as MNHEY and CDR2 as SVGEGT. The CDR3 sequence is CASSYVGAGGELFF. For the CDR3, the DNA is TGTGCCAGCAGTTACGTGGGGGCTGGCGGGGAGCTGTTTTTT.

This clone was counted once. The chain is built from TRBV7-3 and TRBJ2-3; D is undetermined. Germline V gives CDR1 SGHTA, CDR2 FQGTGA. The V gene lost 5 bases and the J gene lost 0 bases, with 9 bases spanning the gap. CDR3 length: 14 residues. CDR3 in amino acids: CASSPQSSTDTQYF. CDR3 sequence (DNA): TGTGCCAGCAGCCCCCAGTCTAGCACAGATACGCAGTATTTT.

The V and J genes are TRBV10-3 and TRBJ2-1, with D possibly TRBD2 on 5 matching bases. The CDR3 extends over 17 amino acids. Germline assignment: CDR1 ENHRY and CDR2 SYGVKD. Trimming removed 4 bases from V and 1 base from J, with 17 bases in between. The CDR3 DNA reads TGTGCCATCAGTGGTCGAGGGCTCCTCATTTCCTACAATGAGCAGTTCTTC. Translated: CAISGRGLLISYNEQFF.

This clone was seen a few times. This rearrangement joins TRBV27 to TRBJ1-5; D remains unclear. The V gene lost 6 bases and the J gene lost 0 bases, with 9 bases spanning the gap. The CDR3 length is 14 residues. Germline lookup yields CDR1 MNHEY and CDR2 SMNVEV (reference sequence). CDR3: CASSLRYSNQPQHF. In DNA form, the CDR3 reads TGTGCCAGCAGCCTTCGGTATAGCAATCAGCCCCAGCATTTT.

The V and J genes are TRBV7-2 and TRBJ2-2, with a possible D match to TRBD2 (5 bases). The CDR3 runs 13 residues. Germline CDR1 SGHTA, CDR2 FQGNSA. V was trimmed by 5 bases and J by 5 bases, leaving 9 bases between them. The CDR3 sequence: CASSGGLTGELFF. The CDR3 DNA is TGTGCCAGCAGCGGCGGACTGACCGGGGAGCTGTTTTTT. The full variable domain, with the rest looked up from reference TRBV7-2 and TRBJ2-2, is GAGVSQSPSNKVTEKGKDVELRCDPISGHTALYWYRQSLGQGLEFLIYFQGNSAPDKSGLPSDRFSAERTGGSVSTLTIQRTQQEDSAVYLCASSGGLTGELFFGEGSRLTVL.

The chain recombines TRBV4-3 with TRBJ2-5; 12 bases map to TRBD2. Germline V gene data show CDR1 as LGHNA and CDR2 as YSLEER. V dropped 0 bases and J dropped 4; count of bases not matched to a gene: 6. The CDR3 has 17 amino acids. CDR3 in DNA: TGCGCCAGCAGCCAAGAACTAGCGGGGGGCAACACAGAGACCCAGTACTTC. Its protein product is CASSQELAGGNTETQYF.

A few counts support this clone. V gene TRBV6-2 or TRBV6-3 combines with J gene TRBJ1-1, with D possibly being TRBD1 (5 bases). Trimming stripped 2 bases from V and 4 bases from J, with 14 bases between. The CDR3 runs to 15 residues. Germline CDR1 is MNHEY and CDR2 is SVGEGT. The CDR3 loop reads CASSYTRERGTEAFF. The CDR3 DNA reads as TGTGCCAGCAGTTACACCAGGGAAAGAGGCACTGAAGCTTTCTTT.

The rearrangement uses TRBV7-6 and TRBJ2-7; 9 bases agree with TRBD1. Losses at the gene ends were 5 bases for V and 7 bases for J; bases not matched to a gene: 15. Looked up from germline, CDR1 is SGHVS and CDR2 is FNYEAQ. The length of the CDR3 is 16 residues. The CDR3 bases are TGTGCCAGCAGCCCTGGCTTCGGGACAGGGCTCCAGGAGCAGTACTTC. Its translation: CASSPGFGTGLQEQYF.